Listed here is a single T cell receptor beta chain. Germline values: CDR1 PRHDT, CDR2 FYEKMQ (reference sequence). The CDR3 is 17 amino acids. J gave up 2 bases and V 4 bases, and 10 bases lay outside the gene matches. This sample is drawn from a study of OX40 agonist ivuxolimab in advanced cancers. Clones were read by immunoSEQ multiplex PCR, and TCRdb kept only the in-frame ones, dropping some. The repertoire holds under 55,000 clones, with about nine tenths as singletons. This TCR derives from an adult with an advanced solid tumor such as melanoma, head and neck, liver or kidney cancer. Sequenced here: CD4+ or CD8+ T cells sorted from blood, sampled in a trial of the OX40 agonist ivuxolimab. This rearrangement joins TRBV13 to TRBJ2-7; TRBD2 matches at 11 bases. The DNA for the CDR3 is TGTGCCAGCAGCTATTCAAGGGGACTAGCGGTTCCCTACGAGCAGTACTTC. This encodes CASSYSRGLAVPYEQYF.